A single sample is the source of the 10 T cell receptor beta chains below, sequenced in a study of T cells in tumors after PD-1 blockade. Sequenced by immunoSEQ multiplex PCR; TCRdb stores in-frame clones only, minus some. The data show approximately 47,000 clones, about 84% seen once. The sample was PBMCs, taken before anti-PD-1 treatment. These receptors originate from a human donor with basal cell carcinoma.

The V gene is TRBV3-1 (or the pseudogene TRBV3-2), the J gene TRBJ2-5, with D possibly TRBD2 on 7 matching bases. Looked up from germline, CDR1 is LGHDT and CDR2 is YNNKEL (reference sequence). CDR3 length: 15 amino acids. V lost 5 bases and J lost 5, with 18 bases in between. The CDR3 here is CASSERGGAGETQYF. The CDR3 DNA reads TGTGCCAGCAGCGAAAGGGGGGGGGCAGGTGAGACCCAGTACTTC.

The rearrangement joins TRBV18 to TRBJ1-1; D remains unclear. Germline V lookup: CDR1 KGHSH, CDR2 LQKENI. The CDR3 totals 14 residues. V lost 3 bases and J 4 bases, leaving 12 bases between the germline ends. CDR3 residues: CASSPPWRSTEAFF. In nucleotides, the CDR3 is TGTGCCAGCTCACCGCCTTGGAGAAGCACTGAAGCTTTCTTT.

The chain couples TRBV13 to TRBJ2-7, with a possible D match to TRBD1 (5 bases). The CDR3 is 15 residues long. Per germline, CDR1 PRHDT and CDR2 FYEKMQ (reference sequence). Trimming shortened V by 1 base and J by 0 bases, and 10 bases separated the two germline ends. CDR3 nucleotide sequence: TGTGCCAGCAGCTTAGCCTCGGACAACTCCTACGAGCAGTACTTC. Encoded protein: CASSLASDNSYEQYF.

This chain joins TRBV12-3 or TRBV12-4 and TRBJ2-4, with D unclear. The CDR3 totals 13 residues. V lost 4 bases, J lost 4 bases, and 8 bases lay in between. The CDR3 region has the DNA TGTGCCAGCAGTTGGGCCCGAAAAAACATTCAGTACTTC. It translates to CASSWARKNIQYF.

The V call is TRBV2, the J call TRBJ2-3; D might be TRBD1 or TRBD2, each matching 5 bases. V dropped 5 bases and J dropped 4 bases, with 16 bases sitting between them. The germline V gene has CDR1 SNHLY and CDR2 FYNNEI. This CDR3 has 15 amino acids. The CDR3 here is CASSRGLGRPDTQYF. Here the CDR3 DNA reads TGTGCCAGCAGTAGAGGACTGGGACGCCCAGATACGCAGTATTTT.

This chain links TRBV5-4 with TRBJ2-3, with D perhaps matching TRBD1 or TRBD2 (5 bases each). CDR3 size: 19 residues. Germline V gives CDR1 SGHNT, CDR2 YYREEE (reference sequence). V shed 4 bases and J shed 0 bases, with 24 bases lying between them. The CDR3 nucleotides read TGTGCCAGCAGCATTCCGGGACGCAAAAGCTTTAGTAGCACAGATACGCAGTATTTT. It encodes CASSIPGRKSFSSTDTQYF.

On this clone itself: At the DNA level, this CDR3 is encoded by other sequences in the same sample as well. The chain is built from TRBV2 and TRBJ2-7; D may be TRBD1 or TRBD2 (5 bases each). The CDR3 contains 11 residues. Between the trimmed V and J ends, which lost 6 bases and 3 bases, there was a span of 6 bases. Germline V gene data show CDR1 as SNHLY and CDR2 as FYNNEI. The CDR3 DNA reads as TGTGCCAGCAGGAGGGGCTACGAGCAGTACTTC. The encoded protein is CASRRGYEQYF.

The CDR3 nucleotides are TGTGCCAGCAGTCCCGACAGGGGGCTCAACCCTATACAAGAGACCCAGTACTTC. This codes for CASSPDRGLNPIQETQYF. V and J are TRBV27 and TRBJ2-5; the match to TRBD1 covers 10 bases. The J segment lost 2 bases and the V segment lost 5 bases, leaving 14 bases of the junction unmatched. CDR1 and CDR2 (germline): MNHEY, SMNVEV (reference sequence). The CDR3 is made up of 18 amino acids.

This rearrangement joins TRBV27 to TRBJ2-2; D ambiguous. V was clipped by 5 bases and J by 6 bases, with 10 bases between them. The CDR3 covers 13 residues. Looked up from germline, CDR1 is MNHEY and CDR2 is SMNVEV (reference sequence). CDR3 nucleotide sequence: TGTGCCAGCAGTCAAGCTGGAGCCGGGGAGCTGTTTTTT. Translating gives CASSQAGAGELFF.

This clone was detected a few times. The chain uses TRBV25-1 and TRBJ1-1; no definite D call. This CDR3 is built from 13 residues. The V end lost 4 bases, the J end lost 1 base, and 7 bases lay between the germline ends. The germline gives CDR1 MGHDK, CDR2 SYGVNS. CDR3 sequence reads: CASSGVGNTEAFF. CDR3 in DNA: TGTGCCAGCAGTGGAGTTGGGAACACTGAAGCTTTCTTT.